This T cell receptor (beta chain) originates from a study of cytomegalovirus exposure and HLA in healthy donors. CDR1 is SGHTA and CDR2 is FQGNSA in the germline V gene. The V end was cut by 2 bases, the J end by 6 bases, with 16 bases between. The CDR3 runs to 15 residues. PCR employed 60 Vbeta and 13 Jbeta primers. The method was immunoSEQ multiplex PCR; TCRdb's version includes in-frame clones alone and lacks a portion of them. Of tens of thousands of clones listed, approximately 67% are singletons. The TCR was taken from a male donor in good health and CMV-seropositive. The sequenced sample consisted of PBMCs. The chain has TRBV7-2 and TRBJ1-2, with D perhaps matching TRBD1 (5 bases). The CDR3 coding sequence is TGTGCCAGCAGCTTACGGGCCCCGACAGAGAATGGCTACACCTTC. Translation gives CASSLRAPTENGYTF.